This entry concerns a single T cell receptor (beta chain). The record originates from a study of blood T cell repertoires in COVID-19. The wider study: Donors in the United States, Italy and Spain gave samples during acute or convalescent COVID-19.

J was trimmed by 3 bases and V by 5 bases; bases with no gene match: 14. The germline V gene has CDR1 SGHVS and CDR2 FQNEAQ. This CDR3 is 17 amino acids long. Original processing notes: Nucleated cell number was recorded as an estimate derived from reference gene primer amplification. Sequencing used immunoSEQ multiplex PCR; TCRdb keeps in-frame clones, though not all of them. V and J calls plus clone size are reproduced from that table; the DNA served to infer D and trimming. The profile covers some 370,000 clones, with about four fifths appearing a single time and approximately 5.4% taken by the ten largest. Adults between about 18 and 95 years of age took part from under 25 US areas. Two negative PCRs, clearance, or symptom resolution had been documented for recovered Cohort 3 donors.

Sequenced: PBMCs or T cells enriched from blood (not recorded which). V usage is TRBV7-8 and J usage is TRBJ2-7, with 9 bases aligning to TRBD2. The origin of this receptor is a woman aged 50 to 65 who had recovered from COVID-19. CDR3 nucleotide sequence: TGTGCCAGCAGCCCCAAGGGATTAGCGGGAGAAGGCTACGAGCAGTACTTC. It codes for CASSPKGLAGEGYEQYF.